What follows are 7 T cell receptor beta chains derived from one specimen sequenced in a study of blood T cell repertoires in COVID-19. Produced via immunoSEQ multiplex PCR; TCRdb's table is partial and in-frame only. Of some 180,000 clones in the sample, approximately 85% were seen once. The material sequenced was peripheral blood. These receptors were collected from a woman older than 75 with COVID-19, enrolled during active disease.

The rearrangement links TRBV15 to TRBJ2-3, with 7 bases lining up with TRBD1. J was trimmed by 5 bases and V by 1 base; bases with no gene match: 3. Looked up from germline, CDR1 is LNHNV and CDR2 is YYDKDF (reference sequence). The CDR3 spans 14 residues. CDR3: CATSRVDREDTQYF. Written as DNA, the CDR3 is TGTGCCACCAGCAGAGTAGACAGGGAAGATACGCAGTATTTT.

The table lists this clone with a count of one. The rearrangement uses TRBV19 and TRBJ1-2, with D unresolved. Germline CDR1 is LNHDA and CDR2 is SQIVND (reference sequence). This CDR3 spans 13 amino acids. The germline V and J ends were trimmed by 2 bases and 4 bases, with 8 bases remaining between them. CDR3 in DNA: TGTGCCAGTAGTATACTAACAGCCTATGGCTACACCTTC. The encoded protein is CASSILTAYGYTF.

The chain combines TRBV7-9 with TRBJ1-2, with TRBD1 matching over 8 bases. Germline V gene sequence: CDR1 SEHNR, CDR2 FQNEAQ (reference sequence). The CDR3 contains 14 residues. Trimming removed 5 bases from V and 4 bases from J; junction bases left unmatched: 6. The CDR3 DNA reads TGTGCCAGCAGCAATGTCCAGGGGGCCTATGGCTACACCTTC. Residues: CASSNVQGAYGYTF.

The chain employs TRBV6-2 or TRBV6-3 and TRBJ1-5, with 10 positions matching TRBD1. CDR3 length equals 17 residues. The J segment lost 7 bases and the V segment lost 7 bases, leaving 16 bases of the junction unmatched. CDR1 and CDR2 from the germline V gene are MNHEY and SVGEGT. The CDR3 nucleotides are TGTGCCAGCAACCCACCCGGGGACAGGGGTTCTCGGCAGCCCCAGCATTTT. Amino acids: CASNPPGDRGSRQPQHF.

V gene TRBV7-2 combines with J gene TRBJ1-2, with a tentative D call TRBD1 (5 bases). Germline CDR1 reads SGHTA; CDR2 reads FQGNSA. This CDR3 region has 15 residues. V lost 1 base and J lost 2, with 11 bases in between. CDR3: CASSLEGQGNYGYTF. CDR3 sequence (DNA): TGTGCCAGCAGCTTAGAGGGGCAGGGAAACTATGGCTACACCTTC.

V usage is TRBV7-2 and J usage is TRBJ1-2; no definite D call. V gave up 2 bases and J gave up 4 bases, with 14 bases separating them. CDR1 and CDR2 from the germline V gene are SGHTA and FQGNSA. CDR3 length: 15 residues. The CDR3, as DNA: TGTGCCAGCAGCTTAATGTTTTCATCGGGCTATGGCTACACCTTC. Translated: CASSLMFSSGYGYTF.

The V call is TRBV5-1, the J call TRBJ2-7; 9 bases line up with TRBD2. The junction had 8 bases not matched to a gene; V was cut back by 1 base and J by 6 bases. Germline V gene data show CDR1 as SGHRS and CDR2 as YFSETQ. The length of the CDR3 is 15 residues. CDR3 protein: CASSLHAGGEREQYF. For the CDR3, the DNA is TGCGCCAGCAGCTTGCATGCGGGAGGGGAGCGCGAGCAGTACTTC.